This TCR beta chain was captured by sequencing in a study of CD8 T cells in Susac syndrome. Reverse transcription of about 0.45 to 1 ug RNA was carried out with random hexamers. TCRdb independently ran MiXCR on the immunoSEQ multiplex PCR reads; one entry per CDR3 protein. The sample holds around 130,000 distinct CDR3 sequences, 95% seen once. The CDR3 runs to 11 residues. Germline V gives CDR1 SGHRS, CDR2 YFSETQ. The germline V and J ends were trimmed by 0 bases and 12 bases, with 7 bases remaining between them. The T cells that were sequenced for TCR beta were CD8+ and CD4+ cells from blood. The receptor was isolated from a human donor with multiple sclerosis. The sample was CD4+ T cells from PBMCs. The V and J genes are TRBV5-1 and TRBJ2-1; D call uncertain. The CDR3 DNA sequence: TGCGCCAGCAGCTTGGACGAAGCGCAGTTCTTC. Translating gives CASSLDEAQFF. Looking up the rest from reference TRBV5-1 and TRBJ2-1 gives the full variable domain: KAGVTQTPRYLIKTRGQQVTLSCSPISGHRSVSWYQQTPGQGLQFLFEYFSETQRNKGNFPGRFSGRQFSNSRSEMNVSTLELGDSALYLCASSLDEAQFFGPGTRLTVL.